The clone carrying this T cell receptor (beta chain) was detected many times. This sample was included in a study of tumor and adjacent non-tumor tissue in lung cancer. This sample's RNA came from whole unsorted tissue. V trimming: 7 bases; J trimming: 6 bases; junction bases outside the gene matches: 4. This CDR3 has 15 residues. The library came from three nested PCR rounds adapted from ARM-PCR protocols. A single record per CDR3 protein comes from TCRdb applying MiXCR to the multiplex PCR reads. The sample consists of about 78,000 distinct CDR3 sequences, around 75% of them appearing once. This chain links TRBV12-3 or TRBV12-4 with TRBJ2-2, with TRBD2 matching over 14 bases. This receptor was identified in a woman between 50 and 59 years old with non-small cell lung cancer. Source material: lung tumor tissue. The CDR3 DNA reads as TGTGCCAGCACCGGGACTAGCGGGAGTGCCGGGGAGCTGTTTTTT. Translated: CASTGTSGSAGELFF.